A selection of T cell receptor beta chains follows, all from one sample in a study of T cell responses to AZD1222 COVID-19 vaccine. Clones were read by immunoSEQ multiplex PCR, and TCRdb kept only the in-frame ones, dropping some. The table has about 14,000 clones, approximately 84% seen once; the top ten hold about two fifths. The material was peripheral blood, obtained 28 days after the second AZD1222 dose. The receptor source for this set is an adult who received the AZD1222 COVID-19 vaccine. CDR3s include the opening cysteine and the closing phenylalanine or tryptophan. A D gene is named only where the DNA matches it firmly. A row's size may be missing; if present it is once, few, many or a size class.

j_call clone_size v_call d_call cdr3_nt cdr3_aa
TRBJ1-1 . TRBV12-3/TRBV12-4 . TGTGCCAGCAATTTTGGGGGGCACACTGAAGCTTTCTTT CASNFGGHTEAFF
TRBJ2-3 . TRBV10-3 TRBD2 TGTGCCATCAGTGAGTCCGGGGGGACTAGCACAGATACGCAGTATTTT CAISESGGTSTDTQYF
TRBJ2-7 few TRBV6-2/TRBV6-3 . TGTGCCAGCAGTCCCAGAAGGGGATCCTACGAGCAGTACTTC CASSPRRGSYEQYF
TRBJ2-1 few TRBV29-1 . TGCAGCGTTGAGGGACCCAATGAGCAGTTCTTC CSVEGPNEQFF
TRBJ1-5 . TRBV27 . TGTGCCAGCAGTTTGGCTGGCCAGCCCCAGCATTTT CASSLAGQPQHF
TRBJ2-7 . TRBV28 . TGTGCCAGCAGTTTAATACAGAACCTCTACGAGCAGTACTTC CASSLIQNLYEQYF
TRBJ2-1 once TRBV6-5 TRBD1 TGTGCCAGCAGTTACTCCGGGACAGGGATCTACAATGAGCAGTTCTTC CASSYSGTGIYNEQFF
TRBJ1-1 . TRBV6-2/TRBV6-3 . TGTGCCAGCAGTGGGGCTTTAAACACTGAAGCTTTCTTT CASSGALNTEAFF
TRBJ2-7 . TRBV2 . TGTGCCAGCTTTCCGGACACCTACGAGCAGTACTTC CASFPDTYEQYF
TRBJ1-5 . TRBV6-4 TRBD1 TGTGCCAGCGGCACAGGGGGTGGACAGCCCCAGCATTTT CASGTGGGQPQHF
TRBJ2-2 . TRBV28 TRBD1 TGTGCCAGCAGTTCAACCGGGACAGTGGCCACCGGGGAGCTGTTTTTT CASSSTGTVATGELFF
TRBJ1-4 . TRBV10-3 TRBD1 TGTGCCATCAGTGAAAGGGGAGGGGGCGCGAGGGAAAAACTGTTTTTT CAISERGGGAREKLFF
TRBJ2-7 . TRBV10-3 . TGTGCCATCAGTGACCAGGGCCTAGCCCCCTCCTACGAGCAGTACTTC CAISDQGLAPSYEQYF
TRBJ2-5 . TRBV2 . TGTGCCAGCAGTGAAGCGGGGAGAGAGACCCAGTACTTC CASSEAGRETQYF
TRBJ1-2 . TRBV5-3 . TGTGCCAGAAGCTTCTGGCGGTACTATGGCTACACCTTC CARSFWRYYGYTF
TRBJ1-2 . TRBV27 TRBD1 TGTGCCAGCAGGGGCCGGGACAGTTATGGCTACACCTTC CASRGRDSYGYTF
TRBJ1-3 . TRBV6-5 TRBD1 TGTGCCAGCAGTTGGGGGAGGGGGCTTAAAAACACCATATATTTT CASSWGRGLKNTIYF
TRBJ2-7 . TRBV7-9 TRBD2 TGTGCCAGCAGCTTAGCGGGGGGGAACTTCTACGAGCAGTACTTC CASSLAGGNFYEQYF
TRBJ1-2 few TRBV30 . TGTGCCTGGACTCTGGACACTGACGGCTATGGCTACACCTTC CAWTLDTDGYGYTF
TRBJ2-1 . TRBV28 TRBD2 TGTGCCAGCAGTTTCTGGACTAGCGGGAGGAGAGTTAGGGATGAGCAGTTCTTC CASSFWTSGRRVRDEQFF
TRBJ2-1 . TRBV6-5 TRBD2 TGTGCCAGCAGTTTACGGGAGGGCCGGAATGAGCAGTTCTTC CASSLREGRNEQFF
TRBJ2-1 . TRBV29-1 . TGCAGCGTTGAACGGTTGCGACAGGAGCAGTTCTTC CSVERLRQEQFF
TRBJ1-2 once TRBV5-1 TRBD1 TGCGCCAGCAGCTTGGCCGGGACAGGGCAATTCGGCTACACCTTC CASSLAGTGQFGYTF
TRBJ1-5 . TRBV7-8 . TGTGCCAGCAGCTTAGAACCCCCACAGCCCCAGCATTTT CASSLEPPQPQHF
TRBJ2-1 . TRBV7-9 TRBD1 TGTGCCAGCGAGCGGGACAGGGGGAGCGGTGAGCAGTTCTTC CASERDRGSGEQFF
TRBJ2-5 . TRBV28 . TGTGCCAGCAGTTTGAGTTTGGAGACCCAGTACTTC CASSLSLETQYF
TRBJ2-1 . TRBV30 TRBD2 TGTGCCTGGAGCGCCGCCGCGGGGGGGACATACAATGAGCAGTTCTTC CAWSAAAGGTYNEQFF
TRBJ2-1 . TRBV11-3 TRBD2 TGTGCCAGCAGCTTGAGACTAGCGGGAGTCAATGAGCAGTTCTTC CASSLRLAGVNEQFF
TRBJ2-5 . TRBV3-1/TRBV3-2 . TGTGCCAGCTTAGGTTTGCAGAATAGCCTCCAAGAGACCCAGTACTTC CASLGLQNSLQETQYF
TRBJ2-6 . TRBV29-1 . TGCAGCGTTGAAGATCCAAGGGTCTCTGGGGCCAACGTCCTGACTTTC CSVEDPRVSGANVLTF
TRBJ1-2 . TRBV21-1 . TGTGCCAGCACCCTGCTCGGGGGACTCTATGGCTACACCTTC CASTLLGGLYGYTF
TRBJ1-5 . TRBV29-1 . TGCAGCACCGGACAAGGCGATCAGCCCCAGCATTTT CSTGQGDQPQHF
TRBJ1-5 . TRBV30 TRBD1 TGTGCCTGGAGTGGACAGGGGGCCTATTATAGCAATCAGCCCCAGCATTTT CAWSGQGAYYSNQPQHF
TRBJ2-7 . TRBV11-2 . TGTGCCAGCATGGACAGTCCTACCGAGCAGTACTTC CASMDSPTEQYF
TRBJ2-4 . TRBV20-1 . TGCAGTGCTAGTTTAGGTCTGGCGGACCACAATTTAAACATTCAGTACTTC CSASLGLADHNLNIQYF
TRBJ1-5 . TRBV12-3/TRBV12-4 . TGTGCCAGCAGTATAGAAAATCAGCCCCAGCATTTT CASSIENQPQHF
TRBJ1-1 . TRBV18 . TGTGCCAGCTCATTCGACAGGTTTAACACTGAAGCTTTCTTT CASSFDRFNTEAFF
TRBJ1-1 . TRBV20-1 . TGCAGTGCTAGTGGTAACACTGAAGCTTTCTTT CSASGNTEAFF
TRBJ2-7 . TRBV28 . TGTGCCAGCAGTCTGAGCGGGCCGATAATCTACGAGCAGTACTTC CASSLSGPIIYEQYF
TRBJ2-2 . TRBV4-2 . TGTGCCAGCAGCCAAAGGTCTGGGAACACCGGGGAGCTGTTTTTT CASSQRSGNTGELFF
TRBJ1-2 . TRBV12-3/TRBV12-4 . TGTGCCAGCAGTTCACGCAGGGAGTATGGCTACACCTTC CASSSRREYGYTF
TRBJ2-3 once TRBV30 TRBD2 TGTGCCTGGGACGGACGGGGAGGGGTAACAGATACGCAGTATTTT CAWDGRGGVTDTQYF
TRBJ2-5 . TRBV11-2 . TGTGCCAGCAGCCCCCAGGGGGAGACCCAGTACTTC CASSPQGETQYF
TRBJ2-7 . TRBV19 TRBD1 TGTGCCAGTAACCCCGGGACAGGGGATTACGAGCAGTACTTC CASNPGTGDYEQYF
TRBJ2-7 . TRBV18 . TGTGCCAGCTCACCACAAGCGGCCTCCTACGAGCAGTACTTC CASSPQAASYEQYF
TRBJ1-6 . TRBV19 TRBD1 TGTGCCAGTAGTCGCCGGGACAGTAATTCACCCCTCCACTTT CASSRRDSNSPLHF
TRBJ1-2 . TRBV5-1 . TGCGCCAGCAGCTTACAGGGTTTGAGTCAGGATGGCTACACCTTC CASSLQGLSQDGYTF